Here is one T cell receptor beta chain with its context. Its antigen is still unknown. No base quality values were provided; no much bigger clone lies one nucleotide off. The data originate from a study of CD8 T cells in Susac syndrome (dated by TCRdb to the late 2010s). Context from the whole study: The study used repertoire sequencing to test whether antigen drove CD8+ T cell activation and differentiation in Susac syndrome.

Peripheral blood CD8+ and CD4+ T cells from healthy donors, Susac syndrome patients and multiple sclerosis patients were profiled by high-throughput TCR beta sequencing. Healthy donors were age- and sex-matched controls. CD8+ TEMRA cells were enriched by FACS, while bulk CD8+ and CD4+ T cells were purified by magnetic negative isolation. Blood was drawn into EDTA tubes, processed within 24 hours, and PBMCs were isolated by density gradient centrifugation. PBMCs destined for TCR sequencing were cryopreserved in liquid nitrogen and later thawed in a 37 °C water bath. The sorted or isolated CD4+, CD8+ and CD8+ TEMRA cells had a purity of 90% or higher. RNA was extracted with the RNeasy kit and 0.5 to 1 ug was reverse transcribed using random hexamers. The immunoSEQ multiplex PCR assay, covering 54 Vbeta and 13 Jbeta segments, was used to amplify TCR beta CDR3 regions. Bias from PCR amplification was corrected by using a synthetic template baseline for primer optimization and for computational correction. The source study handled its data this way. Reads were annotated to V, D and J genes per IMGT and analyzed with immunoSEQ Analyzer, keeping only productive sequences. To calculate clonality, Shannon entropy was normalized by log2 of the number of productive unique sequences and then subtracted from one. For each patient and control, public and private clones were evaluated within the 100 most prevalent clones. Clones were defined as Susac-specific when absent from the healthy and MS cohorts, from about 970 published viral clones and from other ImmuneACCESS disease sequences. TCRdb cleaned the public reads at Q25 with fastp, built clones with MiXCR and kept in-frame beta chains. Each record represents a unique CDR3 protein, reported with the most common genes and DNA among its rows. For this entry, the V and J calls and clone size follow TCRdb and not the study's own pipeline. Recorded for this sample are roughly 200,000 distinct CDR3 sequences; approximately 94% of them occurred a single time. Of the sample, approximately 0.098% falls within the top ten clones.

From the cysteine through the phenylalanine, the CDR3 covers 16 amino acids. Kept here is only the CDR3 DNA, which spans 48 bases and is read in frame from base 1. The germline V gene sets CDR1 to MDHEN and CDR2 to SYDVKM. From V the trimming removes 7 bases and from J it removes 4 bases, while the gene matches leave 13 bases of the junction unaccounted for. What the work shows at the level of the full study, not this receptor alone: The number of individuals in the TCR sequencing and HLA analysis was recognized as being relatively small.

The source of this sequence is a human donor in good health. Sequenced: CD4+ T cells from PBMCs. The chain uses TRBV28 and TRBJ2-3, with 8 junctional bases fitting TRBD1. The DNA reads TGTGCCAGCACCACCCTCCCCGGGACAGGACCAGATACGCAGTATTTT. This sequence encodes CASTTLPGTGPDTQYF.